The 17 T cell receptor beta chains presented below share a single source sample, sequenced in a study of siplizumab effects on memory and regulatory T cells. Libraries were prepared by immunoSEQ multiplex PCR; TCRdb keeps only in-frame clonotypes and omits some of them. The sample shows tens of thousands of clones, approximately 97% of them seen only once. What was sequenced was naive CD8+ T cells sorted from blood. These receptors were obtained from a human donor in good health.

The chain employs TRBV9 and TRBJ1-1; D not resolved. The CDR3 runs 15 residues. Germline lookup yields CDR1 SGDLS and CDR2 YYNGEE. Trimming pared 1 base from V and 0 bases from J, leaving 10 bases between. The CDR3 sequence is CASSVYPNMNTEAFF. The CDR3 DNA reads TGTGCCAGCAGCGTATACCCTAACATGAACACTGAAGCTTTCTTT.

The genes are TRBV5-6 and TRBJ1-5; D not certain. Germline CDR1 reads SGHDT; CDR2 reads YYEEEE. Trimming removed 1 base from V and 7 bases from J, with 12 bases in between. This CDR3 contains 14 residues. The CDR3 region has the DNA TGTGCCAGCAGCTTGCTTCGGGGAGGACAGCCCCAGCATTTT. It yields the protein CASSLLRGGQPQHF.

The J gene is TRBJ2-7, the V gene TRBV28; TRBD2 matches at 8 bases. V was clipped by 8 bases and J by 7 bases; unmatched bases: 7. Germline CDR1 is MDHEN and CDR2 is SYDVKM. The CDR3 spans 12 residues. The CDR3 protein is CASYQREYEQYF. CDR3 coding DNA: TGTGCCAGCTACCAGCGGGAGTATGAGCAGTACTTC.

The chain uses TRBV7-3 and TRBJ2-3, with D possibly matching TRBD1 (5 bases). CDR1 SGHTA and CDR2 FQGTGA come from the germline V gene. This CDR3 comprises 16 residues. The ends were cut back, 2 bases at V and 9 bases at J, with 21 bases in the middle. CDR3 sequence (DNA): TGTGCCAGCAGCTTACAGGGCTCCCACGATCCACAAACGCAGTATTTT. Its protein is CASSLQGSHDPQTQYF.

The CDR3 DNA sequence: TGTGCCAGCAGTGAGGGGCGCGAGCAGTTCTTC. Translated: CASSEGREQFF. The chain uses TRBV6-1 and TRBJ2-1, with a possible D match to TRBD1 (5 bases). The germline V and J ends were trimmed by 3 bases and 10 bases, with 7 bases remaining between them. Germline CDR1 and CDR2: MNHNS and SASEGT. CDR3 length equals 11 residues.

The gene calls are TRBV9 and TRBJ2-1; D tentatively reads TRBD1 or TRBD2 (5 bases each). V was shortened by 4 bases and J by 9 bases, with 11 bases between the two germline ends. Germline V gene lookup returns CDR1 SGDLS and CDR2 YYNGEE. CDR3 length: 12 amino acids. This CDR3 is CASSSSGGEQFF. In nucleotides, the CDR3 is TGTGCCAGCAGCTCTAGTGGGGGTGAGCAGTTCTTC.

V is TRBV27 and J is TRBJ2-7; 10 nucleotides align to TRBD2. This CDR3 has 15 residues. Trimming removed 2 bases from V and 3 bases from J; junction bases left unmatched: 4. Per germline, CDR1 MNHEY and CDR2 SMNVEV (reference sequence). CDR3 in DNA: TGTGCCAGCAGTTTAGCCAGCGGGGGGGTCTACGAGCAGTACTTC. This encodes CASSLASGGVYEQYF.

The V call is TRBV7-8, the J call TRBJ2-7; D is unclear. Between the trimmed V and J ends, which lost 5 bases and 3 bases, there was a span of 5 bases. The length of the CDR3 is 11 residues. CDR1 and CDR2 (germline): SGHVS, FQNEAQ. CDR3 DNA sequence: TGTGCCAGCAGCCAGTACTACGAGCAGTACTTC. Its translation is CASSQYYEQYF.

This clone was seen once. This sequence joins TRBV27 and TRBJ2-1; 9 nucleotides align to TRBD1. Germline V gives CDR1 MNHEY, CDR2 SMNVEV (reference sequence). After removal of 5 bases from V and 10 bases from J, the junction contained 15 bases not matched to a gene. There are 16 residues in the CDR3. CDR3 amino acids: CASSHLPGQGSEEQFF. CDR3 bases: TGTGCCAGCAGTCACCTCCCCGGACAGGGGAGTGAAGAGCAGTTCTTC.

The rearrangement joins TRBV9 to TRBJ1-1; D gene uncertain. V lost 4 bases, J lost 11 bases, and 15 bases lay in between. CDR1 and CDR2 (germline): SGDLS, YYNGEE. This CDR3 comprises 12 residues. CDR3 sequence: CASSPALPGAFF. In DNA, the CDR3 is TGTGCCAGCAGCCCCGCCCTCCCGGGGGCTTTCTTT.

V gene TRBV10-3 combines with J gene TRBJ2-7; D gene unclear. The CDR3 sequence is 15 residues long. Germline CDR1 reads ENHRY; CDR2 reads SYGVKD. The V end lost 0 bases, the J end lost 0 bases, and 9 bases lay between the germline ends. CDR3 bases: TGTGCCATCAGTGAGTCTCTTATCGGCTCCTACGAGCAGTACTTC. Amino acid sequence: CAISESLIGSYEQYF.

The gene calls are TRBV6-5 and TRBJ1-6, with 10 bases aligning to TRBD1. V trimming: 4 bases; J trimming: 10 bases; junction bases outside the gene matches: 7. CDR1 and CDR2 (germline): MNHEY, SVGAGI. There are 15 residues in the CDR3. CDR3 sequence reads: CASSSGTGVDSPLHF. CDR3 coding DNA: TGTGCCAGCAGTTCCGGGACAGGGGTGGACTCACCCCTCCACTTT.

This chain connects TRBV7-3 to TRBJ1-5; tentatively, D is TRBD1 (6 bases). Germline loops: CDR1 SGHTA, CDR2 FQGTGA. CDR3 length: 18 residues. Trimming left V 4 bases short and J 1 base short, with 20 bases between. This CDR3 reads CASSSARDTRRSNQPQHF. The CDR3 nucleotides read TGTGCCAGCAGCTCCGCCCGGGACACGCGGAGGAGCAATCAGCCCCAGCATTTT.

V is TRBV7-9 and J is TRBJ1-5, with D unclear. The CDR3 covers 15 residues. Germline-derived CDR1 and CDR2 are SEHNR and FQNEAQ (reference sequence). V was clipped by 4 bases and J by 1 base, with 11 bases between them. The CDR3 region has the DNA TGTGCCAGCAGCTCCTCGGCAGCCAGCAATCAGCCCCAGCATTTT. Its protein is CASSSSAASNQPQHF.

The gene calls are TRBV9 and TRBJ2-5; perhaps D is TRBD1 or TRBD2 (5 bases each). Trimming pared 3 bases from V and 0 bases from J, leaving 12 bases between. The germline CDR1 and CDR2 sequences are SGDLS and YYNGEE. CDR3 length: 15 residues. The CDR3: CASSGDGAYQETQYF. CDR3 DNA: TGTGCCAGCAGCGGGGACGGGGCGTACCAAGAGACCCAGTACTTC.

In its sample, this clone was seen once. The chain has TRBV27 and TRBJ2-1; D uncertain. The CDR3 has 14 amino acids. CDR1 and CDR2 (germline): MNHEY, SMNVEV (reference sequence). The V gene lost 3 bases and the J gene lost 0 bases, with 6 bases spanning the gap. The CDR3 reads CASSFHSSYNEQFF. CDR3 DNA sequence: TGTGCCAGCAGTTTCCATAGCTCCTACAATGAGCAGTTCTTC.

The chain joins TRBV5-1 to TRBJ2-1, with 7 bases matching TRBD1. The J segment lost 6 bases and the V segment lost 7 bases, leaving 1 base of the junction unmatched. The CDR3 has 11 residues. Per germline, CDR1 SGHRS and CDR2 YFSETQ. The CDR3 nucleotides are TGCGCCAGCTACAGGGGCAATGAGCAGTTCTTC. Its protein is CASYRGNEQFF. The full variable domain, rest sourced from reference TRBV5-1 and TRBJ2-1, is KAGVTQTPRYLIKTRGQQVTLSCSPISGHRSVSWYQQTPGQGLQFLFEYFSETQRNKGNFPGRFSGRQFSNSRSEMNVSTLELGDSALYLCASYRGNEQFFGPGTRLTVL.